The clone carrying this T cell receptor (beta chain) was detected only a few times. Its antigen is unidentified. TCRdb reprocessed the RACE reads with MiXCR, giving one entry per CDR3 protein. Of more than 85,000 distinct CDR3 sequences in the sample, less than 45% were seen once. Noted time point: patch test 3, about 24 weeks after DPC sensitization. The treatment: therapeutic diphenylcyclopropenone sensitization with weekly scalp DPC. People who gave samples had alopecia, were 18 to 70 years old, and were suitable for DPC. The data originate from a study of human T cells and chemical hapten exposure. Study information: Each patch test put 0.01% DPC on the upper back, and results were read at 6 days. Study outcomes and limitations: Expanded TCRs clustered into significantly more large CDR3 similarity groups than controls, the analysis revealed.

The V gene's germline CDR1 is GTSNPN and CDR2 SVGIG (reference sequence). The CDR3 extends over 14 amino acids. V dropped 3 bases and J dropped 7; count of bases not matched to a gene: 6. The starting material was whole blood, obtained in connection with sensitization to the hapten diphenylcyclopropenone (DPC). The sequence was obtained from a man between 35 and 55 years old with alopecia areata. Some clones in this sample may be carry-over from other donors' samples. The genes are TRBV30 and TRBJ2-7, with 13 positions matching TRBD2. CDR3: CAWSGLAGAREQYF. CDR3 nucleotide sequence: TGTGCCTGGAGCGGACTAGCGGGAGCTCGGGAGCAGTACTTC.